The T cell receptor beta chain under discussion was sequenced for a study of T cells in Graves' hyperthyroidism and ophthalmopathy. The investigators amplified TCR beta CDR3 regions from RNA transcripts. Using the HTBI primer set, a first-round RT-PCR was run on the TCR CDR3. TCRdb ran MiXCR on the multiplex PCR reads and lists one entry per CDR3 protein. The repertoire has 560,000 or so distinct CDR3 sequences, 15% to 20% of them found once; the top ten carry approximately 50%. The V gene's germline CDR1 is LNHDA and CDR2 SQIVND (reference sequence). V shed 3 bases and J 0 bases; nucleotides not matched to a gene: 11. The CDR3 has 19 amino acids. Uncontrolled infection, other autoimmune disease, pregnancy or lactation barred patients from enrollment. Diagnosing involved the use of clinical symptoms, serum thyroxine and TRAb, thyroid ultrasound and orbital computed tomography. Fresh peripheral blood, roughly 9.6 ml, was the source of the PBMCs.

The sequencing sample was made of blood. This clonotype was sampled from a man aged 40-55 years with Graves' ophthalmopathy. V and J are TRBV19 and TRBJ2-1, with 10 bases identical to TRBD2. The CDR3 region has the DNA TGTGCCAGTAGTATCCTGGGACTAGCGCCCCAGACCTCCTACAATGAGCAGTTCTTC. Amino acid sequence: CASSILGLAPQTSYNEQFF.